This T cell receptor beta chain was retrieved from a study of blood T cells in healthy people across ages (dated by TCRdb to between 2014 and 2016). Turning to the overall study: In model experiments, template switching captured roughly one uniquely barcoded TCR beta cDNA molecule for every two T cells. Donors of different ages were randomly distributed across sequencing lanes to avoid experimental bias. Donors were grouped into four age groups: young (average approximately 15 years), middle-aged (about 40), aged (roughly 62) and long-lived (approximately 81). Two additional independent replicas of 1 million unique cDNA reads from the same blood draw were analyzed for two donors (one aged 18 to 30 and one aged 80 or older). Age-related changes in TCR beta repertoire diversity were measured in the study by deep sequencing normalized with unique cDNA molecular identifiers. The paper's findings and limits, for the study overall: Estimates of total diversity from one million sequenced T cells were regarded as lower bounds and underestimates. The percentage of naive T cells measured by flow cytometry correlated strongly with observed TCR beta diversity. The CMV infection status of donors was not known, potentially confounding age-related changes in expanded clonotypes. The long-lived group showed more naive CD4+ T cells, fewer expanded clones and increased TCR diversity than the aged group, suggesting age selection. Observed TCR beta diversity per million T cells fell roughly linearly with age, and a significant reduction was already apparent by age roughly 40. Bulk unsorted PBMC profiling prevented conclusive comparison of naive and antigen-experienced compartments.

To note about this clonotype: The antigen it recognizes is unknown. Nothing much larger sits one base from this clone, and base qualities are not available.

V ends up 1 base short and J 8 bases short, with an unmatched junction base count of 7. Spanning cysteine to phenylalanine, the CDR3 consists of 15 amino acids. Only CDR3 DNA remains: 45 bases, in frame from the first base. Sequences KGHSH (CDR1) and LQKENI (CDR2) are obtained from the germline V gene. The library was produced with 5' RACE. The sample was run on an Illumina HiSeq 2500. A second 7 to 11 cycle PCR used a sample-barcoded 5' primer and a J-beta primer mix. A template-switch 5' adaptor carrying 12 random nucleotides introduced a unique molecular identifier onto each TCR beta cDNA molecule. Each sample yielded at least 2.5 million CDR3-containing paired-end reads. First-strand cDNA was synthesized from all RNA with the Mint cDNA synthesis kit, primed by a TRBC-specific oligonucleotide. Following uracil-DNA glycosylase treatment, all cDNA underwent a first 18-cycle PCR with the universal primers M1SS and BC2_uni_R. As for the authors' bioinformatics: For normalization, 1 million high-quality reads, each with a distinct molecular identifier, were randomly selected from each sample. Reads with shared molecular identifiers were discarded instead of being binned into consensus sequences. MiTCR, set to a Q25 quality threshold and the strictest error-elimination algorithm, was used for CDR3 identification, clonotype clustering and error correction. A nonparametric unseen species model using Euler transformation provided a lower-bound estimate of total TCR beta diversity. Clones were called with MiXCR by TCRdb after fastp trimmed the public reads at Q25, and only in-frame beta chains were retained. Rows merge per CDR3 protein into single entries with the most common DNA and genes. V and J calls and clone size were set by TCRdb, not the authors. The sample profile shows roughly 900,000 distinct CDR3 sequences; about 48% of them were found once. 10% to 15% of the sample goes to the ten largest clones.

Systemically healthy Caucasian individuals from Russia, around 39 in total and aged about 6 to 95 years, were included as donors. Each donor gave about 9.7 milliliters of peripheral blood, drawn into EDTA-treated Vacutainer tubes. Ficoll-Paque density-gradient centrifugation was used to isolate PBMCs, with at least 7 million per sample. Trizol reagent was used to extract total RNA from PBMCs, with at least 6 micrograms per sample. For every donor, an aliquot of PBMCs went through flow cytometry to measure the percentages of naive CD45RAhigh/CD27high T cells. The TCR was taken from a man aged 25-45 years in good health. The specimen was blood. Recombination joined TRBV18 with TRBJ2-1, and TRBD2 matches 8 of the central bases. The DNA is TGTGCCAGCTCACCACTGGACGGGAGGGCACATGAGCAGTTCTTC. Translated, it reads CASSPLDGRAHEQFF.